This is a list of T cell receptor beta chains from one sample in a study of T cell responses to AZD1222 COVID-19 vaccine. Clones were read by immunoSEQ multiplex PCR, and TCRdb kept only the in-frame ones, dropping some. The repertoire has about 130,000 clones, just over 85% of them found once; the top ten carry more than 10%. Sequencing used peripheral blood, obtained on day 0 of AZD1222 vaccination. These receptor sequences come from an adult in good health. The CDR3 runs from the conserved cysteine through the conserved F or W. Each record gives: clone size, J gene, D gene, V gene, CDR3 protein, CDR3 DNA. The D gene is left open where the match is weak. Clone size, where shown, is once, few, many, or a class for clones that have expanded.

clone_size: NA
j_call: TRBJ2-2
d_call: TRBD2
v_call: TRBV10-1
cdr3_aa: CAEGRVWTGELFF
cdr3_nt: TGCGCCGAGGGGAGGGTCTGGACCGGGGAGCTGTTTTTT

clone_size: NA
j_call: TRBJ1-1
d_call: TRBD1
v_call: TRBV6-4
cdr3_aa: CASSDGTENTEAFF
cdr3_nt: TGTGCCAGCAGTGATGGGACAGAGAACACTGAAGCTTTCTTT

clone_size: NA
j_call: TRBJ2-7
d_call: NA
v_call: TRBV27
cdr3_aa: CASSLIDRLYEQYF
cdr3_nt: TGTGCCAGCAGTTTGATTGACAGACTCTACGAGCAGTACTTC

clone_size: NA
j_call: TRBJ1-1
d_call: NA
v_call: TRBV11-2
cdr3_aa: CASSLDRGRATFRAEAFF
cdr3_nt: TGTGCCAGCAGCTTAGATCGTGGCCGGGCTACGTTCAGGGCTGAAGCTTTCTTT

clone_size: NA
j_call: TRBJ2-7
d_call: NA
v_call: TRBV7-2
cdr3_aa: CASSLAGSRDYEQYF
cdr3_nt: TGTGCCAGCAGCTTAGCCGGGAGTCGCGACTACGAGCAGTACTTC

clone_size: NA
j_call: TRBJ1-1
d_call: NA
v_call: TRBV18
cdr3_aa: CASSPDVNTEAFF
cdr3_nt: TGTGCCAGCTCACCGGACGTGAACACTGAAGCTTTCTTT

clone_size: NA
j_call: TRBJ2-1
d_call: TRBD2
v_call: TRBV6-2/TRBV6-3
cdr3_aa: CASSLAGGYSEQFF
cdr3_nt: TGTGCCAGCAGTTTAGCGGGGGGGTACAGTGAGCAGTTCTTC

clone_size: NA
j_call: TRBJ2-1
d_call: NA
v_call: TRBV2
cdr3_aa: CASTRGKDEQFF
cdr3_nt: TGTGCCAGCACAAGGGGCAAAGATGAGCAGTTCTTC

clone_size: NA
j_call: TRBJ2-3
d_call: TRBD2
v_call: TRBV7-6
cdr3_aa: CASSFGGGLTDTQYF
cdr3_nt: TGTGCCAGCAGCTTCGGGGGGGGGCTGACAGATACGCAGTATTTT

clone_size: NA
j_call: TRBJ1-5
d_call: NA
v_call: TRBV7-2
cdr3_aa: CASSLYGNNQPQHF
cdr3_nt: TGTGCCAGCAGCTTATACGGAAACAATCAGCCCCAGCATTTT

clone_size: NA
j_call: TRBJ1-4
d_call: TRBD1
v_call: TRBV27
cdr3_aa: CASRPIYRGANEKLFF
cdr3_nt: TGTGCCAGCAGGCCTATTTACAGGGGAGCTAATGAAAAACTGTTTTTT

clone_size: NA
j_call: TRBJ2-1
d_call: NA
v_call: TRBV5-4
cdr3_aa: CASSLGQFNNEQFF
cdr3_nt: TGTGCCAGCAGCTTAGGACAGTTTAACAATGAGCAGTTCTTC

clone_size: NA
j_call: TRBJ2-7
d_call: TRBD1
v_call: TRBV6-5
cdr3_aa: CASSSGTGSYEQYF
cdr3_nt: TGTGCCAGCAGTTCGGGGACAGGGAGCTACGAGCAGTACTTC

clone_size: NA
j_call: TRBJ2-1
d_call: NA
v_call: TRBV7-3
cdr3_aa: CASSRGSYNEQFF
cdr3_nt: TGTGCCAGCAGCCGCGGGTCCTACAATGAGCAGTTCTTC

clone_size: NA
j_call: TRBJ2-1
d_call: NA
v_call: TRBV4-3
cdr3_aa: CASSQDSQDYNEQFF
cdr3_nt: TGCGCCAGCAGCCAAGATTCACAAGACTACAATGAGCAGTTCTTC

clone_size: NA
j_call: TRBJ1-3
d_call: NA
v_call: TRBV19
cdr3_aa: CASTDTVGNTIYF
cdr3_nt: TGTGCCAGTACCGACACGGTTGGAAACACCATATATTTT

clone_size: NA
j_call: TRBJ2-5
d_call: TRBD2
v_call: TRBV7-9
cdr3_aa: CASSLNEWGGQETQYF
cdr3_nt: TGTGCCAGCAGCTTAAACGAGTGGGGGGGCCAAGAGACCCAGTACTTC

clone_size: NA
j_call: TRBJ2-5
d_call: NA
v_call: TRBV20-1
cdr3_aa: CSASGVFRGRNQETQYF
cdr3_nt: TGCAGTGCTAGTGGAGTCTTCAGGGGCAGAAACCAAGAGACCCAGTACTTC

clone_size: NA
j_call: TRBJ1-1
d_call: NA
v_call: TRBV11-2
cdr3_aa: CASTAGLAEAFF
cdr3_nt: TGTGCCTCAACGGCGGGATTGGCTGAAGCTTTCTTT

clone_size: NA
j_call: TRBJ1-5
d_call: NA
v_call: TRBV7-2
cdr3_aa: CASSLDGTSNQPQHF
cdr3_nt: TGTGCCAGCAGCCTGGACGGTACTAGCAATCAGCCCCAGCATTTT

clone_size: NA
j_call: TRBJ2-3
d_call: TRBD2
v_call: TRBV14
cdr3_aa: CASSLISGGATDTQYF
cdr3_nt: TGTGCCAGCAGCCTGATTAGCGGGGGGGCCACAGATACGCAGTATTTT

clone_size: NA
j_call: TRBJ2-1
d_call: TRBD2
v_call: TRBV7-2
cdr3_aa: CASSWSGGRYNEQFF
cdr3_nt: TGTGCCAGCAGCTGGAGCGGGGGGCGATACAATGAGCAGTTCTTC

clone_size: few
j_call: TRBJ2-5
d_call: TRBD2
v_call: TRBV28
cdr3_aa: CASSSDLTSGPQETQYF
cdr3_nt: TGTGCCAGCAGTTCTGACCTTACTAGCGGACCTCAAGAGACCCAGTACTTC

clone_size: NA
j_call: TRBJ2-7
d_call: TRBD1
v_call: TRBV19
cdr3_aa: CASSIPGQGTYEQYF
cdr3_nt: TGTGCCAGTAGTATCCCGGGACAGGGGACATACGAGCAGTACTTC

clone_size: NA
j_call: TRBJ1-2
d_call: NA
v_call: TRBV6-5
cdr3_aa: CASRLESGAWSGYTF
cdr3_nt: TGTGCCAGCAGACTTGAGAGTGGGGCTTGGAGTGGCTACACCTTC

clone_size: NA
j_call: TRBJ2-2
d_call: NA
v_call: TRBV7-9
cdr3_aa: CASSFPLQGRSGELFF
cdr3_nt: TGTGCCAGCAGCTTTCCTCTACAGGGTAGGTCCGGGGAGCTGTTTTTT

clone_size: few
j_call: TRBJ1-3
d_call: NA
v_call: TRBV5-1
cdr3_aa: CASSLGYRSSGNTIYF
cdr3_nt: TGCGCCAGCAGCTTGGGGTACAGGAGCTCTGGAAACACCATATATTTT

clone_size: NA
j_call: TRBJ2-4
d_call: NA
v_call: TRBV5-6
cdr3_aa: CASSLNPQGGTNIQYF
cdr3_nt: TGTGCCAGCAGCTTGAACCCCCAGGGCGGAACAAACATTCAGTACTTC

clone_size: NA
j_call: TRBJ1-4
d_call: NA
v_call: TRBV27
cdr3_aa: CASSWRGREKLFF
cdr3_nt: TGTGCCAGCAGTTGGCGGGGGCGAGAAAAACTGTTTTTT

clone_size: NA
j_call: TRBJ2-5
d_call: TRBD1
v_call: TRBV5-1
cdr3_aa: CASSQTGGIQETQYF
cdr3_nt: TGCGCCAGCAGCCAGACAGGGGGCATCCAAGAGACCCAGTACTTC

clone_size: NA
j_call: TRBJ1-1
d_call: NA
v_call: TRBV6-2/TRBV6-3
cdr3_aa: CASSLTNTNTEAFF
cdr3_nt: TGTGCCAGCAGTTTGACAAACACGAACACTGAAGCTTTCTTT

clone_size: NA
j_call: TRBJ2-3
d_call: TRBD1
v_call: TRBV5-4
cdr3_aa: CASSIRTGADTQYF
cdr3_nt: TGTGCCAGCAGCATCCGGACAGGGGCAGATACGCAGTATTTT

clone_size: NA
j_call: TRBJ1-3
d_call: NA
v_call: TRBV28
cdr3_aa: CASSPPRGPIYF
cdr3_nt: TGTGCCAGCAGTCCCCCCCGAGGGCCCATATATTTT

clone_size: NA
j_call: TRBJ2-3
d_call: TRBD2
v_call: TRBV19
cdr3_aa: CASSIVLLAGARPDTQYF
cdr3_nt: TGTGCCAGTAGTATAGTCCTCCTAGCGGGGGCCCGTCCCGATACGCAGTATTTT

clone_size: NA
j_call: TRBJ2-1
d_call: TRBD2
v_call: TRBV3-1/TRBV3-2
cdr3_aa: CASSQALASGGLSSYNEQFF
cdr3_nt: TGTGCCAGCAGCCAAGCGTTAGCTAGCGGGGGGCTGAGCTCCTACAATGAGCAGTTCTTC

clone_size: NA
j_call: TRBJ2-3
d_call: NA
v_call: TRBV5-8
cdr3_aa: CASSFRISTDTQYF
cdr3_nt: TGTGCCAGCAGCTTTAGGATAAGCACAGATACGCAGTATTTT

clone_size: NA
j_call: TRBJ2-1
d_call: NA
v_call: TRBV5-1
cdr3_aa: CASSLVSGGDMDEQFF
cdr3_nt: TGCGCCAGCAGCTTGGTTTCCGGTGGGGATATGGATGAGCAGTTCTTC

clone_size: NA
j_call: TRBJ1-1
d_call: NA
v_call: TRBV20-1
cdr3_aa: CSARGGGADFF
cdr3_nt: TGCAGTGCTAGAGGGGGGGGCGCTGATTTCTTT

clone_size: NA
j_call: TRBJ1-5
d_call: NA
v_call: TRBV6-5
cdr3_aa: CASSGESNQPQHF
cdr3_nt: TGTGCCAGCAGCGGGGAGAGCAATCAGCCCCAGCATTTT

clone_size: few
j_call: TRBJ1-5
d_call: NA
v_call: TRBV2
cdr3_aa: CASSELRANNQPQHF
cdr3_nt: TGTGCCAGCAGTGAGCTCAGAGCTAACAATCAGCCCCAGCATTTT

clone_size: NA
j_call: TRBJ2-2
d_call: NA
v_call: TRBV19
cdr3_aa: CASSEYSVTGELFF
cdr3_nt: TGTGCCAGTAGTGAGTACAGCGTAACCGGGGAGCTGTTTTTT

clone_size: NA
j_call: TRBJ2-7
d_call: NA
v_call: TRBV6-5
cdr3_aa: CASTRTATSYEQYF
cdr3_nt: TGTGCCAGCACTCGGACAGCTACTTCCTACGAGCAGTACTTC

clone_size: NA
j_call: TRBJ2-7
d_call: NA
v_call: TRBV27
cdr3_aa: CASEGPMGEQYF
cdr3_nt: TGTGCCAGCGAGGGGCCCATGGGCGAGCAGTACTTC

clone_size: few
j_call: TRBJ2-5
d_call: TRBD2
v_call: TRBV5-1
cdr3_aa: CASSWGLAGGPIQETQYF
cdr3_nt: TGCGCCAGCAGCTGGGGACTAGCGGGAGGGCCAATCCAAGAGACCCAGTACTTC

clone_size: NA
j_call: TRBJ2-7
d_call: TRBD1
v_call: TRBV29-1
cdr3_aa: CSVRAGGPYEQYF
cdr3_nt: TGCAGCGTTCGGGCAGGGGGACCCTACGAGCAGTACTTC

clone_size: NA
j_call: TRBJ1-2
d_call: NA
v_call: TRBV10-3
cdr3_aa: CAIRGLDNYGYTF
cdr3_nt: TGTGCCATCAGGGGCCTCGACAACTATGGCTACACCTTC

clone_size: NA
j_call: TRBJ2-5
d_call: NA
v_call: TRBV19
cdr3_aa: CASSDPATGLQETQYF
cdr3_nt: TGTGCCAGTAGCGATCCCGCTACGGGACTTCAAGAGACCCAGTACTTC

clone_size: NA
j_call: TRBJ2-1
d_call: TRBD2
v_call: TRBV7-9
cdr3_aa: CASSLGGPLSSGGENEQFF
cdr3_nt: TGTGCCAGCAGCTTAGGAGGACCCCTCTCTAGCGGGGGGGAGAATGAGCAGTTCTTC

clone_size: NA
j_call: TRBJ1-4
d_call: NA
v_call: TRBV7-8
cdr3_aa: CASSRGTATNEKLFF
cdr3_nt: TGTGCCAGCAGCCGCGGGACGGCAACTAATGAAAAACTGTTTTTT